What follows are 6 T cell receptor beta chains derived from one specimen sequenced in a study of Ad26.COV2.S vaccination and SARS-CoV-2 variants (TCRdb year 2021). The protocol used for the library was the immunoSEQ multiplex PCR assay. The source is immuneACCESS, and TCRdb retained only in-frame sequences with V and J called. Part of the clones is not carried over; for the studies checked, unresolved V genes explain less than half of this, and the remainder is unexplained. Present in this sample are under 250,000 clones, around nine tenths of which were seen just once. The leading ten clones occupy 2.9% of the sample. Interpreted using the paper, the treatment or condition label stands for: around 19 received Ad26.COV2.S at low or high dose, single or two shots; about 5 received placebo; per-sample allocation not given. Repertoires of vaccine and placebo recipients were sequenced from samples collected on day 63 after the first injection.

Sequenced material: peripheral blood, taken in a trial of Ad26.COV2.S vaccine versus placebo. Every receptor here comes from a person between 18 and 60 years old who received the Ad26.COV2.S COVID-19 vaccine or a placebo.

The chain joins TRBV28 to TRBJ1-4, with D perhaps matching TRBD1 (5 bases). V gave up 6 bases and J gave up 8 bases, with 19 bases separating them. Germline V gives CDR1 MDHEN, CDR2 SYDVKM. The CDR3 runs 15 residues. The CDR3 protein is CASRRLRVVAEKLFF. CDR3 DNA: TGTGCCAGCAGGAGACTCAGGGTCGTAGCGGAAAAACTGTTTTTT.

The V gene is TRBV3-1 (or the pseudogene TRBV3-2), the J gene TRBJ2-4, with 8 nucleotides matching TRBD1. CDR3 length: 15 amino acids. The J segment lost 1 base and the V segment lost 5 bases, leaving 4 bases of the junction unmatched. Germline values: CDR1 LGHDT, CDR2 YNNKEL (reference sequence). CDR3 coding DNA: TGTGCCAGCAGCGTCAGACAGGGGGCCAAAAACATTCAGTACTTC. Encoded protein: CASSVRQGAKNIQYF.

The rearrangement uses TRBV19 and TRBJ2-1; D is ambiguous. The V end was cut by 3 bases, the J end by 5 bases, with 8 bases between. The CDR3 is 13 amino acids. CDR1 and CDR2 from the germline V gene are LNHDA and SQIVND (reference sequence). CDR3 residues: CASSMTADNEQFF. The DNA of the CDR3 is TGTGCCAGTAGTATGACGGCTGACAATGAGCAGTTCTTC.

The chain couples TRBV7-7 to TRBJ1-3, with 7 bases matching TRBD1. The germline CDR1 and CDR2 sequences are SSHAT and FNYEAQ (reference sequence). CDR3 length: 20 amino acids. Trimming cost V 0 bases and J 3 bases; bases outside gene matches: 17. The CDR3 loop is CASSLAARGGTGVGGNTIYF. CDR3 nucleotide sequence: TGTGCCAGCAGCTTAGCGGCCCGTGGTGGAACAGGGGTAGGTGGAAACACCATATATTTT.

The V and J genes are TRBV4-1 and TRBJ2-5; the D gene is possibly TRBD2 (6 bases). The CDR3 totals 18 residues. Germline values: CDR1 MGHRA, CDR2 YSYEKL. Trimming removed 0 bases from V and 5 bases from J, with 22 bases in between. CDR3: CASSQEGRGFATRETQYF. The CDR3 DNA is TGCGCCAGCAGCCAAGAGGGGCGGGGATTCGCTACGAGGGAGACCCAGTACTTC.

DNA of the CDR3: TGTGCCAGCAGCGTAGCCCGAGACTACAGCACAGATACGCAGTATTTT. Amino acid sequence: CASSVARDYSTDTQYF. The rearrangement joins TRBV9 to TRBJ2-3, with D possibly being TRBD2 (5 bases). V was trimmed by 0 bases and J by 0 bases, leaving 11 bases between them. Germline CDR1 and CDR2: SGDLS and YYNGEE. This CDR3 comprises 16 residues.